This T cell receptor (beta chain) was obtained from a study of T cells after yellow fever vaccination. V lost 4 bases, J lost 6 bases, and 20 bases lay in between. The germline V gene has CDR1 MNHEY and CDR2 SVGAGI. This CDR3 spans 16 amino acids. MiXCR, run by TCRdb on the 5' RACE reads, gives a single entry per CDR3 protein. The sample consists of tens of thousands of distinct CDR3 sequences, roughly 7% of them appearing once. This clonotype is medium-sized by share. The sample in question was CD8+ T cells sorted from PBMCs, obtained around 10 days after the first yellow fever vaccination. The chain uses TRBV6-5 and TRBJ2-3, with D possibly being TRBD1 or TRBD2 (5 bases each). The receptor was derived from a man aged 18 to 30 who received the YFV17D yellow fever vaccine. The CDR3 DNA sequence: TGTGCCAGCAGTTTTCCGGGGCCGCGCGCCCCCGATACGCAGTATTTT. Its protein product is CASSFPGPRAPDTQYF.